These 12 T cell receptor beta chains share one sample of origin, sequenced in a study of patients and donors after allogeneic stem cell transplantation. In TCRdb, the RT-PCR reads were re-called with MiXCR into one record per CDR3 protein. The table lists approximately 160,000 distinct CDR3 sequences, roughly 30% of them singletons. Sequencing used blood, either unsorted or a sorted T cell fraction (not recorded which). The receptors shown here come from a human donor who was either an allogeneic HSCT recipient or a stem cell or donor lymphocyte infusion donor (not recorded which). It is not recorded whose cells these are; they may come from a transplant donor.

The chain uses TRBV12-3 or TRBV12-4 and TRBJ1-1; 7 bases are a match to TRBD1. The CDR3 runs 15 residues. J lost 1 base, V lost 4 bases, and 6 bases had no gene match. The chain's CDR3 is CASSWTGGGNTEAFF. The CDR3 nucleotides are TGTGCCAGCAGTTGGACAGGCGGGGGGAACACTGAAGCTTTCTTT.

V usage is TRBV27 and J usage is TRBJ2-1, with 10 bases fitting TRBD2. Germline V gene data show CDR1 as MNHEY and CDR2 as SMNVEV (reference sequence). J was trimmed by 8 bases and V by 1 base; bases with no gene match: 14. The CDR3 is 18 amino acids. The CDR3 DNA reads as TGTGCCAGCAGTTTATTACGAATAGCGGGAGGTAGTTTCGATGAGCAGTTCTTC. It specifies CASSLLRIAGGSFDEQFF.

This clonotype was recorded many times. The CDR3 region is CASSLSGTEKNQPQHF. DNA for the CDR3: TGTGCCAGCAGCTTAAGTGGGACAGAGAAAAATCAGCCCCAGCATTTT. J is TRBJ1-5 and V is TRBV7-9, with TRBD1 matching over 7 bases. The CDR3 is 16 amino acids. Looked up from germline, CDR1 is SEHNR and CDR2 is FQNEAQ (reference sequence). After removal of 2 bases from V and 4 bases from J, the junction contained 8 bases not matched to a gene. The full variable domain, in which reference TRBV7-9 and TRBJ1-5 provide the parts outside the CDR3, is DTGVSQNPRHKITKRGQNVTFRCDPISEHNRLYWYRQTLGQGPEFLTYFQNEAQLEKSRLLSDRFSAERPKGSFSTLEIQRTEQGDSAMYLCASSLSGTEKNQPQHFGDGTRLSIL.

The V call is TRBV4-3, the J call TRBJ1-1, with TRBD1 identical over 7 bases. The V segment lost 1 base and the J segment 6 bases; nucleotides outside the gene matches: 8. CDR1 LGHNA and CDR2 YSLEER come from the germline V gene. This CDR3 region has 15 residues. The CDR3 sequence: CASSQVRQGAPEAFF. CDR3 in DNA: TGCGCCAGCAGCCAAGTTCGACAGGGCGCCCCTGAAGCTTTCTTT.

Concerning this clonotype: Here the CDR3 omits its conserved ending phenylalanine or tryptophan, so a read error is the likely source. The V and J genes are TRBV10-3 and TRBJ1-2; D remains ambiguous. The germline V gene encodes CDR1 ENHRY and CDR2 SYGVKD. Between the trimmed V and J ends, which lost 10 bases and 3 bases, there was a span of 27 bases. This CDR3 is 17 amino acids long. The CDR3 DNA reads TGTGCCACCAGCCCCTTGCTTAAAGGGTTGGCGGACTATGGCTACACCCTC. Translation: CATSPLLKGLADYGYTL.

The rearrangement uses TRBV30 and TRBJ2-3; no clear D. This CDR3 is 14 amino acids long. Per germline, CDR1 GTSNPN and CDR2 SVGIG (reference sequence). V dropped 5 bases and J dropped 2 bases, with 14 bases sitting between them. The CDR3 sequence is CAWRLRLHTDTQYF. The CDR3 bases are TGTGCCTGGCGACTCAGACTCCACACAGATACGCAGTATTTT.

The sample holds many counts of this clonotype. The chain joins TRBV10-3 to TRBJ1-6; TRBD1 aligns across 9 bases. V gave up 8 bases and J gave up 9 bases; unmatched junction bases: 5. The germline V gene encodes CDR1 ENHRY and CDR2 SYGVKD. The CDR3 totals 13 residues. The CDR3 sequence is CAIGGQGGSPLHF. CDR3 DNA: TGTGCCATCGGGGGACAGGGAGGTTCACCCCTCCACTTT.

This clonotype appeared a few times. The rearrangement joins TRBV29-1 to TRBJ2-7, with D unresolved. Trimming took off 7 bases at V and 0 bases at J, with 4 bases between the two ends. This CDR3 spans 10 amino acids. The germline gives CDR1 SQVTM, CDR2 ANQGSEA. This chain's CDR3 is CSAISYEQYF. The CDR3 bases are TGCAGCGCTATCTCCTACGAGCAGTACTTC.

The rearrangement links TRBV6-5 to TRBJ2-1; D remains unclear. Germline V lookup: CDR1 MNHEY, CDR2 SVGAGI. The V and J ends lost 6 bases and 4 bases respectively, with 10 bases between them. The CDR3 sequence is 13 residues long. The DNA of the CDR3 is TGTGCCAGCAGCCACTTACATTACAATGAGCAGTTCTTC. Translated, it gives CASSHLHYNEQFF.

The chain couples TRBV6-1 to TRBJ1-5; 7 bases agree with TRBD1. The CDR3 runs to 14 residues. J lost 3 bases, V lost 7 bases, and 6 bases had no gene match. Germline V gene lookup returns CDR1 MNHNS and CDR2 SASEGT. The CDR3: CASTVDRDNQPQHF. CDR3 in DNA: TGTGCCAGCACCGTAGACAGGGACAATCAGCCCCAGCATTTT.

The chain uses TRBV18 and TRBJ2-3; D ambiguous. The CDR3 totals 13 residues. V gave up 4 bases and J gave up 0 bases, with 5 bases separating them. CDR1 is KGHSH, CDR2 LQKENI, per germline. For the CDR3, the DNA is TGTGCCAGCTCACTCTCTAGCACAGATACGCAGTATTTT. Translation: CASSLSSTDTQYF. Supplemented by reference TRBV18 and TRBJ2-3, the full variable domain reads NAGVMQNPRHLVRRRGQEARLRCSPMKGHSHVYWYRQLPEEGLKFMVYLQKENIIDESGMPKERFSAEFPKEGPSILRIQQVVRGDSAAYFCASSLSSTDTQYFGPGTRLTVL.

CDR3 sequence: CAISDSFSNQPQHF. The CDR3 DNA reads as TGTGCCATCAGTGATTCCTTTAGCAATCAGCCCCAGCATTTT. The V and J genes are TRBV10-3 and TRBJ1-5, with no clear D. The CDR3 sequence is 14 residues long. Trimming pared 3 bases from V and 0 bases from J, leaving 6 bases between. Germline loops: CDR1 ENHRY, CDR2 SYGVKD.